Given below is one TCR beta chain in context. The antigen is not known. This specimen comes from a study of graft-versus-host responses after intestinal transplantation. Some clones are missing from TCRdb's copy, which holds only in-frame ones; the method was immunoSEQ multiplex PCR. Of around 71,000 clones detected, roughly 92% appear once; the ten largest clones hold around 7.1%. Regarding the study as a whole: Elevated graft-versus-host to host-versus-graft clonal ratios in allografts were recorded for patients with graft-donor T cell macrochimerism. Recipient-marrow GvH clones were detected, some having first appeared in ileum or blood.

V dropped 0 bases and J dropped 6; count of bases not matched to a gene: 5. The CDR3 has 15 residues. Germline CDR1 SGHRS, CDR2 YFSETQ. This material consisted of bone marrow, taken approximately 740 days after intestinal transplantation. V and J are TRBV5-1 and TRBJ1-1; 10 bases map to TRBD1. The TCR originated in a human patient who received an intestinal transplant, so some T cells may come from the graft donor. The CDR3 sequence is CASSLDPGTGAEAFF. The DNA for the CDR3 is TGCGCCAGCAGCTTGGACCCAGGGACAGGGGCTGAAGCTTTCTTT.